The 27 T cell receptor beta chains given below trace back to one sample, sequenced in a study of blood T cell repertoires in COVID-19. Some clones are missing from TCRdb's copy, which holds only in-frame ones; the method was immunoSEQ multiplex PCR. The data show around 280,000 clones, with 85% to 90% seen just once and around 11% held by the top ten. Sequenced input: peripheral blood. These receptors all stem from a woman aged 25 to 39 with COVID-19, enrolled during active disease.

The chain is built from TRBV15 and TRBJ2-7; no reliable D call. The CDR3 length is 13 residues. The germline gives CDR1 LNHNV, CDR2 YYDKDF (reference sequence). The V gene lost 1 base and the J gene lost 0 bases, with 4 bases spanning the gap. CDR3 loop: CATSRASSYEQYF. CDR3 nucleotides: TGTGCCACCAGCAGAGCTTCCTCCTACGAGCAGTACTTC.

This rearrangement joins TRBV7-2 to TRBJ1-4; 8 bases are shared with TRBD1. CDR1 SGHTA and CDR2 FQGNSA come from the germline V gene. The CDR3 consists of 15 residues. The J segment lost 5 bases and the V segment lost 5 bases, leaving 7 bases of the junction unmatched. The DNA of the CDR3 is TGTGCCAGCAGCCATGGACAGGGTCACAATGAAAAACTGTTTTTT. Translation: CASSHGQGHNEKLFF. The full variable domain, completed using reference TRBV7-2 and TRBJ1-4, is GAGVSQSPSNKVTEKGKDVELRCDPISGHTALYWYRQSLGQGLEFLIYFQGNSAPDKSGLPSDRFSAERTGGSVSTLTIQRTQQEDSAVYLCASSHGQGHNEKLFFGSGTQLSVL.

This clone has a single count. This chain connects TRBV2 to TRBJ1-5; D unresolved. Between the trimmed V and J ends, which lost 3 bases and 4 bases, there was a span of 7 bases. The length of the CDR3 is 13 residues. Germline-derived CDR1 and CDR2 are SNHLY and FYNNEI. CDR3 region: CASSDPGNQPQHF. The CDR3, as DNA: TGTGCCAGCAGTGATCCGGGGAATCAGCCCCAGCATTTT.

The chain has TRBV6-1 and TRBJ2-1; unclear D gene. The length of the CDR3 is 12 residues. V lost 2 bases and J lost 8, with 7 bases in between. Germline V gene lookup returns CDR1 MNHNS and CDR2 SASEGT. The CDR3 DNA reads TGTGCCAGCAGTGAACGGGTGGATGAGCAGTTCTTC. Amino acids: CASSERVDEQFF.

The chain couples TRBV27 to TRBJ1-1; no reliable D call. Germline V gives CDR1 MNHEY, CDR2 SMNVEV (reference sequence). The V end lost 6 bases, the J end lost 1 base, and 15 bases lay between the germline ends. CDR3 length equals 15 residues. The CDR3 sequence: CASSSIQGGNTEAFF. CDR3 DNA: TGTGCCAGCAGCTCAATTCAAGGAGGGAACACTGAAGCTTTCTTT.

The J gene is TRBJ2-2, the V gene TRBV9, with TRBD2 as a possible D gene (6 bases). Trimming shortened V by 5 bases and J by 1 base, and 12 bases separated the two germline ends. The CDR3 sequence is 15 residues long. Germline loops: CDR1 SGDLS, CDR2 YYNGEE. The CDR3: CASSVGLMNTGELFF. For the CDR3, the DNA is TGTGCCAGCAGTGTGGGACTCATGAACACCGGGGAGCTGTTTTTT.

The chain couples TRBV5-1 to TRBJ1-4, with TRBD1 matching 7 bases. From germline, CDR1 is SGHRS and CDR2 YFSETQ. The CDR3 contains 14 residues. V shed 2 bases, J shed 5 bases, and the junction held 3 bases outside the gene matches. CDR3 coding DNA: TGCGCCAGCAGCTTCGGGACAGCAAATGAAAAACTGTTTTTT. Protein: CASSFGTANEKLFF.

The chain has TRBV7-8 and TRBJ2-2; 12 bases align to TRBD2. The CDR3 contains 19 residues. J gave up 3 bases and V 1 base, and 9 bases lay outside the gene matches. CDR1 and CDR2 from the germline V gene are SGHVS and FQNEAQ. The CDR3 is CASSLGTLAGGFYTGELFF. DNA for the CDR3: TGTGCCAGCAGCTTAGGGACCCTAGCGGGAGGGTTTTACACCGGGGAGCTGTTTTTT.

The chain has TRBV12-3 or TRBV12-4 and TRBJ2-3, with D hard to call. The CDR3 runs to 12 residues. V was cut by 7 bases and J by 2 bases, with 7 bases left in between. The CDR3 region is CASNPNTDTQYF. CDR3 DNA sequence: TGTGCCAGCAACCCTAACACAGATACGCAGTATTTT.

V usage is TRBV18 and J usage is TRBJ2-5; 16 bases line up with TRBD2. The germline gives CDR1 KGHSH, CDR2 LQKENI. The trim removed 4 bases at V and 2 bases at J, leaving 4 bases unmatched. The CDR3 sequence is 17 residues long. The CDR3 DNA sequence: TGTGCCAGCTCACTTCCGGGACTAGCGGGAGGGCAAGAGACCCAGTACTTC. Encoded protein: CASSLPGLAGGQETQYF.

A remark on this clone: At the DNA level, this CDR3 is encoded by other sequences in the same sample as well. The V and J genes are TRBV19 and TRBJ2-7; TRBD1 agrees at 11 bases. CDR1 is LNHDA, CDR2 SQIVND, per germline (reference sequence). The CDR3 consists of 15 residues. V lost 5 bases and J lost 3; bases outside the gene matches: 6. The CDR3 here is CASSPGQGASYEQYF. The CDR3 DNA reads TGTGCCAGTAGTCCCGGACAGGGGGCTAGCTACGAGCAGTACTTC.

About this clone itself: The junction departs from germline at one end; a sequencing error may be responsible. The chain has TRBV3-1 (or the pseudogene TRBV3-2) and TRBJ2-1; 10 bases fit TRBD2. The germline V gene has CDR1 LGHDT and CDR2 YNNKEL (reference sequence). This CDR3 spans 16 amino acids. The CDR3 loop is CASSKELAGFYNEQFF. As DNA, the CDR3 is TGTGCCAGCAGCAAAGAACTAGCGGGATTTTACAATGAGCAGTTCTTC.

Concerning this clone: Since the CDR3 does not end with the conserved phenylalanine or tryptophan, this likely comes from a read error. Written as DNA, the CDR3 is TGTGCCAGCTCATCTGGACAGGGAGGCTGGGGCTACACCCTC. It specifies CASSSGQGGWGYTL. The J gene is TRBJ1-2, the V gene TRBV18; 8 nucleotides agree with TRBD1. The CDR3 has 14 residues. Trimming took 5 bases from V and 8 from J; bases not matched to a gene: 10. CDR1 KGHSH and CDR2 LQKENI come from the germline V gene.

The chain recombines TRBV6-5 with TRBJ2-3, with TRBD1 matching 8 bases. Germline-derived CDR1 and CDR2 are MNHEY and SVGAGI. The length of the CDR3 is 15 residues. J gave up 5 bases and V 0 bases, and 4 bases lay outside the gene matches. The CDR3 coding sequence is TGTGCCAGCAGTTACTCGCCCAGGGGGCAAGATACGCAGTATTTT. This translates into CASSYSPRGQDTQYF.

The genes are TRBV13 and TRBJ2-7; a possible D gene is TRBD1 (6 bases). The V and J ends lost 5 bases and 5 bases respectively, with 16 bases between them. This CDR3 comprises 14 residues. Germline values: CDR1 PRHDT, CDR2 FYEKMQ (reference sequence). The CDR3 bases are TGTGCCAGCAGCCCCCCCCTGGGGGCCCACGAGCAGTACTTC. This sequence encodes CASSPPLGAHEQYF.

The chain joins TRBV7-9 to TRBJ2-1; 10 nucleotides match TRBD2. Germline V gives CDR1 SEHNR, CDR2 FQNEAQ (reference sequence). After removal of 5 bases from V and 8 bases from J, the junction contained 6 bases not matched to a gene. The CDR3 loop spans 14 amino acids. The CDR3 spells CASSLSGRVYEQFF. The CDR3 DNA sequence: TGTGCCAGCAGCCTGAGCGGGAGGGTCTATGAGCAGTTCTTC.

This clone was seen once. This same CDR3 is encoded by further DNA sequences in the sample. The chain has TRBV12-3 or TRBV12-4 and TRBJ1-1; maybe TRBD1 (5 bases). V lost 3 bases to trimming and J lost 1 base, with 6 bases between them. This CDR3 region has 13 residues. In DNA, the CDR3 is TGTGCCAGCAGTTTCCAGGGGAACACTGAAGCTTTCTTT. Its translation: CASSFQGNTEAFF.

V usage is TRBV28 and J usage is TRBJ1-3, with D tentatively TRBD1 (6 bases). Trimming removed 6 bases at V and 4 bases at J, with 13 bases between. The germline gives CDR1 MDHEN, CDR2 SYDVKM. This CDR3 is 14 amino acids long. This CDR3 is CASRPRGSGNTIYF. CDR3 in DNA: TGTGCCAGCAGACCCAGGGGTTCCGGAAACACCATATATTTT.

The chain's CDR3 is CASSFRQGDGYTF. DNA for the CDR3: TGCGCCAGCAGCTTTAGGCAGGGTGATGGCTACACCTTC. The chain is built from TRBV5-1 and TRBJ1-2, with D possibly TRBD1 on 5 matching bases. V lost 2 bases, J lost 6 bases, and 11 bases lay in between. This CDR3 spans 13 amino acids. Germline assignment: CDR1 SGHRS and CDR2 YFSETQ.

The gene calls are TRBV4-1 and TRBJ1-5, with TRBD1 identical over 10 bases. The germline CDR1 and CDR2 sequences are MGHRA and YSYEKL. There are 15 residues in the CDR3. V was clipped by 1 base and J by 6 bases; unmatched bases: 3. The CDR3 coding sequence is TGCGCCAGCAGCCAAGGACAGGGGGCTGCTCAGCCCCAGCATTTT. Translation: CASSQGQGAAQPQHF.

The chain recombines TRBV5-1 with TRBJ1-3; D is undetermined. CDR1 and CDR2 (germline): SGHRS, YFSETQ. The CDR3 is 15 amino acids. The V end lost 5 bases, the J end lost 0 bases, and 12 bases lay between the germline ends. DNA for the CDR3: TGCGCCAGCAGGGTCGTCCCTATCTCTGGAAACACCATATATTTT. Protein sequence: CASRVVPISGNTIYF.

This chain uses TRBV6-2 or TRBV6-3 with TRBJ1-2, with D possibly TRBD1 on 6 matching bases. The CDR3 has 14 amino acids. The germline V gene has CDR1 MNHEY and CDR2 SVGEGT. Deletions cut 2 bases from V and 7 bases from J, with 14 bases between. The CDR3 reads CASSYRRGASGYTF. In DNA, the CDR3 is TGTGCCAGCAGTTACCGGCGGGGGGCAAGTGGCTACACCTTC.

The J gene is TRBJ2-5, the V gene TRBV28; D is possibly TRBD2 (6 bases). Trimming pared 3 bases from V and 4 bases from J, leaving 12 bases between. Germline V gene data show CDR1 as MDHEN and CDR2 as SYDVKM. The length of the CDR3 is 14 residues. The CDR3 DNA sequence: TGTGCCAGCAGTTTGGGGCTAGCGAGAGAGACCCAGTACTTC. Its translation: CASSLGLARETQYF.

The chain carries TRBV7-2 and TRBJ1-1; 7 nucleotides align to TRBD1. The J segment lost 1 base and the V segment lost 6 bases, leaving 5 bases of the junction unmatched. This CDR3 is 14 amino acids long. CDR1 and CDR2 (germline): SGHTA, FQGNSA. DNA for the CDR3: TGTGCCAGCAGTAGTTACAGGGGGAACACTGAAGCTTTCTTT. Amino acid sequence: CASSSYRGNTEAFF.

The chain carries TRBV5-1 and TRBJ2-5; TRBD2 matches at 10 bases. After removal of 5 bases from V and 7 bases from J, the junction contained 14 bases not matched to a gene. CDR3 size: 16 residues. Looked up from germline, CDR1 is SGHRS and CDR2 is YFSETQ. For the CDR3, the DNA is TGCGCCAGCAGTCTTCTAGCGGGAGATTACAAGGGGACCCAGTACTTC. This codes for CASSLLAGDYKGTQYF.

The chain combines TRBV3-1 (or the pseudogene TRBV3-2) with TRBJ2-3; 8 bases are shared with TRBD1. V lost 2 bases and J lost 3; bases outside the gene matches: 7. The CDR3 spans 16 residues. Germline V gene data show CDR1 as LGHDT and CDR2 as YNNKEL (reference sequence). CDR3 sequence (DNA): TGTGCCAGCAGCCAATTAGGCAGGGGGCTGACAGATACGCAGTATTTT. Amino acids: CASSQLGRGLTDTQYF.

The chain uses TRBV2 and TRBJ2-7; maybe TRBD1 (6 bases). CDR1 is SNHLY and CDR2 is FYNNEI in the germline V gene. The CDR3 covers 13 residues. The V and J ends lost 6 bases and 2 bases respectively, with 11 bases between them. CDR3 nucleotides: TGTGCCAGCAGAAAGGGGGAAACCTACGAGCAGTACTTC. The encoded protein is CASRKGETYEQYF.